The clone carrying this TCR beta chain was picked up many times. Its antigen is unknown. The sample originates from a study of CD8 T cells in ankylosing spondylitis. Trimming at V came to 1 base and at J to 7 bases, leaving 5 bases not matched to a gene. There are 15 residues in the CDR3. CDR1 SGHTA and CDR2 FQGNSA come from the germline V gene. General study results and limits: Seemingly characteristic of ankylosing spondylitis blood was a TCR beta motif consisting of about 8 highly homologous variants.

TCRdb called the 5' RACE reads again in MiXCR, with one record for every CDR3 protein. This table holds some 840,000 distinct CDR3 sequences, approximately 12% found once. The sample taken for sequencing was blood, either unsorted or a sorted T cell fraction (not recorded which). This chain links TRBV7-2 with TRBJ2-4; 9 bases line up with TRBD1. The sequence came from a male donor with ankylosing spondylitis. The CDR3 DNA reads TGTGCCAGCAGCTTAGATTGGGGACAGGGCAACATTCAGTACTTC. This sequence encodes CASSLDWGQGNIQYF.